This T cell receptor (beta chain) was obtained from a study of beta chain features in type 1 diabetes (dated by TCRdb to between 2017 and 2018). Turning to the overall study: No differences in mean age, gender distribution, total cell number or subset yield were found between patients and healthy donors. A total of roughly 99,000,000 sorted cells were examined across all samples, and the number of cells per subset was strongly correlated with RNA yield. The study compared TCRB repertoires of sorted circulating CD4+ T cell subsets between recently diagnosed type 1 diabetes patients and matched healthy donors. Regulatory and stem cell-like memory subsets were obtained from only 8 patients and roughly 8 healthy donors, while naive and central memory subsets were obtained from all 30 or so donors.

All of the isolated RNA was reverse transcribed with the High Capacity cDNA Reverse Transcription Kit, so expressed TCRB transcripts were sequenced. Naive, central memory and regulatory T cell samples underwent deep immunoSEQ sequencing, averaging about 3.3 million total reads per sample. Sorted cells were lysed in RLT buffer and RNA was extracted with DNase-treated RNeasy Micro or Mini kits, depending on cell number. Each cell subset was processed on its own to prevent cross-contamination, while patient and healthy donor samples were processed together. The immunoSEQ multiplex PCR was used to amplify TCRB sequences from cDNA, yielding 87-bp fragments that span the CDR3 region. Sequencing of the amplicons was performed on the Illumina HiSeq platform. In the original analysis: Synthetic template baselines were used to correct PCR bias computationally, reads within Hamming distance 2 were collapsed together, and singletons that could not be merged were discarded. By aligning reads against IMGT, V, D and J genes, CDR3 length, and insertions or deletions at six rearrangement sites were assigned. Within each subset, clonotype counts were normalized to sorted cell number, after which true diversity and Gini coefficients were computed with the tcR R package. The overlap coefficient, calculated on TCRB nucleotide sequences, was used to quantify repertoire sharing. Out-of-frame TCRB sequences from naive cells were analyzed as a proxy for the pre-selection repertoire. Held by TCRdb, this immuneACCESS table contains in-frame sequences only and omits some clones. Under half of the omission traces to an unresolved V gene where checked; the cause of the rest is unknown. That table supplies the V and J calls and clone size; D and trimming were determined from the DNA. In this sample the table shows 600,000 to 700,000 clones, 12% of which occur a single time. Jointly, the top ten make up approximately 0.11% of the sample.

V loses 3 bases of germline sequence and J loses 6 bases, and the interval between the two ends is 15 bases. CDR1 and CDR2 (SNHLY, FYNNEI) derive from the germline V gene. Taken from cysteine to phenylalanine, the CDR3 has 15 residues. This entry keeps only the CDR3 DNA: 45 bases, framed from base 1. This clone was seen a handful of times. Its antigen is unknown. Per-base quality was not reported, and no clone a single base away is much larger than it. Overall results and qualifications from the work: A moderate but significant shortening of TCRB CDR3 length was observed in type 1 diabetes patients in all four CD4+ subsets. Because the HLA sub-analyses included only small numbers of individuals, any influence of HLA type on TCRB rearrangement was left unresolved. At VDJ recombination sites, type 1 diabetes patients had fewer insertions and more deleted nucleotides, which implies abnormalities in thymic rearrangement. PCR may preferentially amplify shorter templates, but because patient and control samples were amplified and corrected together, any resulting skew would affect both groups equally. Naive, central memory and regulatory TCRB repertoires appeared to be more alike among patients than among healthy donors. Because cDNA was sequenced instead of genomic DNA, activated cells with high expression could be over-represented, although the groups did not differ in activation or CD3 levels.

A single peripheral blood draw of 95 to 150 mL on average was collected from each donor into heparinised tubes. Using a panel that included CD45RO, CCR7, CD25, CD127, CD95 and CD27, naive, central memory, regulatory and stem cell-like memory CD4+ T cells were sorted on a BD FACSAria II. Purity was above 95% for every sorted population. PBMCs were separated immediately by Lymphoprep density gradient centrifugation and were stained directly, without being cultured. To minimize batch effects, samples were stained and sorted in pairs, one healthy donor with one patient per experiment. Sequencing was performed on naive CD4+ T cells from blood. Reading the label with the study, this specimen's cell subset or site is: true naive CD4+ T cells. The sequence was obtained from a man between 25 and 39 years old with type 1 diabetes. The V and J genes are TRBV2 and TRBJ2-1, with a tentative D gene TRBD1 over 5 matching bases. The DNA sequence follows: TGTGCCAGCAGTGAGGGTGGGCAGGGATCCAATGAGCAGTTCTTC. Its protein reads: CASSEGGQGSNEQFF.